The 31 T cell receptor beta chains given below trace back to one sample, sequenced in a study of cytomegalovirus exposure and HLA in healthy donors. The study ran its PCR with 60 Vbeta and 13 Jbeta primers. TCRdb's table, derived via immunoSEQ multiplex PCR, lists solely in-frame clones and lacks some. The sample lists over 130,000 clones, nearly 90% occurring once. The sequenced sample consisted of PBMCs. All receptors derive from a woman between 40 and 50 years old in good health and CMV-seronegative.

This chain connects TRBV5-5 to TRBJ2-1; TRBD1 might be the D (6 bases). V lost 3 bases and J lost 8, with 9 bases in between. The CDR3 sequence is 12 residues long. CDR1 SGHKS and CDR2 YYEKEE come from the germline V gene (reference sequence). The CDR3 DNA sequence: TGTGCCAGCAGCTACCACAGGGATGAGCAGTTCTTC. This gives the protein CASSYHRDEQFF.

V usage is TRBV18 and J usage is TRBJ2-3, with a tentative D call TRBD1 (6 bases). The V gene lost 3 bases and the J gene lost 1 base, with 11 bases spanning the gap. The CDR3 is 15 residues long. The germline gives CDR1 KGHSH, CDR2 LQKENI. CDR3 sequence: CASSPRTEGTDTQYF. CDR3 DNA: TGTGCCAGCTCACCCCGGACAGAGGGCACAGATACGCAGTATTTT.

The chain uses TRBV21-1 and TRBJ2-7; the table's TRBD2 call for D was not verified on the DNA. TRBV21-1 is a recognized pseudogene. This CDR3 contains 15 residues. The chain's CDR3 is CASSYSGSGSYEQYF. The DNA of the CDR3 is TGTGCCAGCAGCTATAGCGGGAGCGGATCCTACGAGCAGTACTTC.

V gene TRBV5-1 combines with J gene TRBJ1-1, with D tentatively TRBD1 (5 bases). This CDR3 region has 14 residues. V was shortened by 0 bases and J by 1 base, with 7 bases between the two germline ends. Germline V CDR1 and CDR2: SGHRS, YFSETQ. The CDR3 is CASSLGQPNTEAFF. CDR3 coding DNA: TGCGCCAGCAGCTTGGGACAGCCGAACACTGAAGCTTTCTTT.

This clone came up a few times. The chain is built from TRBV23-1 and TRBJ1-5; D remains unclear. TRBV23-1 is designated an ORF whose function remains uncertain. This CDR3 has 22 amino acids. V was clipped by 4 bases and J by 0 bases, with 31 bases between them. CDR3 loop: CASSRTPRVFGINYYSNQPQHF. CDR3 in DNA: TGCGCCAGCAGTCGGACCCCCCGGGTTTTCGGGATTAATTATTATAGCAATCAGCCCCAGCATTTT.

CDR3 region: CASSSTGELSPLHF. The CDR3, as DNA: TGTGCCAGCAGTTCGACAGGGGAGTTGTCACCCCTCCACTTT. The V gene is TRBV28, the J gene TRBJ1-6, with 8 bases fitting TRBD1. V lost 4 bases to trimming and J lost 10 bases; unmatched junction nucleotides: 6. The CDR3 contains 14 residues. Germline values: CDR1 MDHEN, CDR2 SYDVKM.

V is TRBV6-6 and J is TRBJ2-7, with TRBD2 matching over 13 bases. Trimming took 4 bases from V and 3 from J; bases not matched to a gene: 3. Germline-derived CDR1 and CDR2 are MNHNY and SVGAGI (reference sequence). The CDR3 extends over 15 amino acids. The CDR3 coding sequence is TGTGCCAGCAGTTGGACTAGCGGGAGCTACTACGAGCAGTACTTC. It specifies CASSWTSGSYYEQYF.

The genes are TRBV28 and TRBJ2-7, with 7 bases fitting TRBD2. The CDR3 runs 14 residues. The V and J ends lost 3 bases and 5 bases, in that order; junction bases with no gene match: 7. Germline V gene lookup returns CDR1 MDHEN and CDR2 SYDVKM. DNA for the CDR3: TGTGCCAGCAGTTTTCGGGGAGCGGGGAACGAGCAGTACTTC. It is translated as CASSFRGAGNEQYF.

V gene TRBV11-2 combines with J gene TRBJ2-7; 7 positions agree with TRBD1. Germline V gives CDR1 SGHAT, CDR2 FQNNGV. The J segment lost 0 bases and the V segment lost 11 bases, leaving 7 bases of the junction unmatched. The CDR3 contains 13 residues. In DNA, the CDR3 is TGTGCCTCCTCCCGGGACAGCTCCTACGAGCAGTACTTC. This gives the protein CASSRDSSYEQYF.

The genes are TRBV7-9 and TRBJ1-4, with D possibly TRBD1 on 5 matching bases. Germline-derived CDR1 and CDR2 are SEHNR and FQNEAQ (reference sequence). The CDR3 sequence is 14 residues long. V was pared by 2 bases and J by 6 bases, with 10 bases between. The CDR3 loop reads CASSLLGDDEKLFF. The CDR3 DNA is TGTGCCAGCAGCTTACTAGGGGATGATGAAAAACTGTTTTTT.

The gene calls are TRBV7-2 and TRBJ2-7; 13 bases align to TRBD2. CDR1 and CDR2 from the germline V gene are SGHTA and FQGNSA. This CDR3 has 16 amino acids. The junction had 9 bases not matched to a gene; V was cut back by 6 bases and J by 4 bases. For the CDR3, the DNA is TGTGCCAGCAGTCACACGAGGACTAGCGGGAGTTACGAGCAGTACTTC. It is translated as CASSHTRTSGSYEQYF.

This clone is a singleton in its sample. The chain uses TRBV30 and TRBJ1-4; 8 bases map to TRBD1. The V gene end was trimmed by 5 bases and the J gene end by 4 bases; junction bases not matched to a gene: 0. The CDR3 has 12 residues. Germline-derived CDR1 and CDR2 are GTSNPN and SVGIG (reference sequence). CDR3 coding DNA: TGTGCCTGGGGACAGGGTAATGAAAAACTGTTTTTT. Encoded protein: CAWGQGNEKLFF.

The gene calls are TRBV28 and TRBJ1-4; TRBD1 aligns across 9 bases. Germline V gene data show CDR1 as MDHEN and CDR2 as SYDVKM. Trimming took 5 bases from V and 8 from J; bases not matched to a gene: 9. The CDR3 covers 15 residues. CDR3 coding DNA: TGTGCCAGCAGTGCCTCCGGGACAGGGAACGAAAAACTGTTTTTT. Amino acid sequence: CASSASGTGNEKLFF.

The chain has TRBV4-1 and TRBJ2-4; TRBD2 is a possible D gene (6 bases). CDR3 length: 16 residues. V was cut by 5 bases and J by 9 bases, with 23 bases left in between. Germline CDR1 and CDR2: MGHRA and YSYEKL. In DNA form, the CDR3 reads TGCGCCAGCAGCTCGGAGGGGACCATCGGGACGAGCATTCAGTACTTC. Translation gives CASSSEGTIGTSIQYF.

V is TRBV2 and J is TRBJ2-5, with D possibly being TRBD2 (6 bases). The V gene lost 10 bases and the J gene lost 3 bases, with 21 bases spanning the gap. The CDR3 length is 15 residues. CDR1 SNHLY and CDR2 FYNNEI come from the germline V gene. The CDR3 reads CAILGEGTVEETQYF. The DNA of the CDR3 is TGTGCCATCCTTGGGGAAGGGACTGTCGAAGAGACCCAGTACTTC.

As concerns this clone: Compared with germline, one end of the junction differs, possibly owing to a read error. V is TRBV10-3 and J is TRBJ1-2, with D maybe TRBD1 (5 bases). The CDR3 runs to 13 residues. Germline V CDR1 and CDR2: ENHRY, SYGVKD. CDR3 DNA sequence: TGTGCCATGGGGCCGAACTCCAACTATGGCTACATCTTC. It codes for CAMGPNSNYGYIF.

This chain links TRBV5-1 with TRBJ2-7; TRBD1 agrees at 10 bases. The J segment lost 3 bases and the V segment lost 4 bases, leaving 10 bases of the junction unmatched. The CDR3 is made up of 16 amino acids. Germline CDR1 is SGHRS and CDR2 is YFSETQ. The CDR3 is CASSPKGGTGVYEQYF. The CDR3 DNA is TGCGCCAGCAGCCCCAAAGGGGGGACAGGGGTCTACGAGCAGTACTTC.

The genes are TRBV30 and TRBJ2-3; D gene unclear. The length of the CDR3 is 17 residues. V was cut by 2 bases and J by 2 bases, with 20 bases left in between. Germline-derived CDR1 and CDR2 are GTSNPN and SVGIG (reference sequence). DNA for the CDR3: TGTGCCTGGAGTTTCCTACCCACAGCATTTTTCACAGATACGCAGTATTTT. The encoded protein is CAWSFLPTAFFTDTQYF.

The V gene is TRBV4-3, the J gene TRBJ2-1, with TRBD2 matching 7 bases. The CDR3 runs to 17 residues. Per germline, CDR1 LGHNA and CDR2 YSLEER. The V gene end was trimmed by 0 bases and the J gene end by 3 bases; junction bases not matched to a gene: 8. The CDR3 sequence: CASSQDPGGRVYNEQFF. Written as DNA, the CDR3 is TGCGCCAGCAGCCAAGACCCGGGAGGTAGAGTCTACAATGAGCAGTTCTTC.

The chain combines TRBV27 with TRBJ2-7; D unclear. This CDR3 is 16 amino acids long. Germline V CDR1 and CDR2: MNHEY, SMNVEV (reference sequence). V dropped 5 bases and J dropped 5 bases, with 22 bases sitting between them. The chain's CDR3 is CASSKSIDLISHEQYF. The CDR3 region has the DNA TGTGCCAGCAGTAAGAGCATCGATTTAATTAGCCACGAGCAGTACTTC.

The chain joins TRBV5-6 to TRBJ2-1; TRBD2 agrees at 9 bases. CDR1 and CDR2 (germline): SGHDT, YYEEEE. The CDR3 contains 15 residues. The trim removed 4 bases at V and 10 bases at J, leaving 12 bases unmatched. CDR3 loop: CASSPAGGWSSEQFF. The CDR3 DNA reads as TGTGCCAGCAGCCCCGCGGGGGGGTGGTCCTCGGAGCAGTTCTTC.

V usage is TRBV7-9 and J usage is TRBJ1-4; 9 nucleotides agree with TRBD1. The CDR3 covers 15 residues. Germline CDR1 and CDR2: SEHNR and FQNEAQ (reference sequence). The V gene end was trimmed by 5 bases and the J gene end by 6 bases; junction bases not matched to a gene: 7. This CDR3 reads CASSTGQGWDEKLFF. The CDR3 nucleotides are TGTGCCAGCAGCACCGGACAGGGGTGGGATGAAAAACTGTTTTTT.

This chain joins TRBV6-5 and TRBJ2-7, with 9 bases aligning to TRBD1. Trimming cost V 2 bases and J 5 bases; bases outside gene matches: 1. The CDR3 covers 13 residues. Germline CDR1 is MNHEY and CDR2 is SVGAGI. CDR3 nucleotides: TGTGCCAGCAGTTACGGACAGGGGAACGAGCAGTACTTC. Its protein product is CASSYGQGNEQYF.

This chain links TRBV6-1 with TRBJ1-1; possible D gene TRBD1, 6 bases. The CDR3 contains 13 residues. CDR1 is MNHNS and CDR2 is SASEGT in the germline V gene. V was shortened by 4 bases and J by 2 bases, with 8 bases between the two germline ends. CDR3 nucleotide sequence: TGTGCCAGCAGTGTTGGGGGCAACACTGAAGCTTTCTTT. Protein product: CASSVGGNTEAFF.

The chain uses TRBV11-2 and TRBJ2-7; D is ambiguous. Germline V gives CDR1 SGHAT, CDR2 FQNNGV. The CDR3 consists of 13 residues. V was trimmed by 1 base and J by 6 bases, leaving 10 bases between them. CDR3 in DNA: TGTGCCAGCAGCTTAGGGGCAGGTCGCGAGCAGTACTTC. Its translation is CASSLGAGREQYF.

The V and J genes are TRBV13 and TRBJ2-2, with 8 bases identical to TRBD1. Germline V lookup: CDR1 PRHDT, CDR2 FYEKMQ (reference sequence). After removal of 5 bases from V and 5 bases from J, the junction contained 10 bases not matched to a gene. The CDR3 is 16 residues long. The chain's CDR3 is CASSPFGTGRTGELFF. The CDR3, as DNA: TGTGCCAGCAGCCCGTTCGGGACAGGAAGGACCGGGGAGCTGTTTTTT.

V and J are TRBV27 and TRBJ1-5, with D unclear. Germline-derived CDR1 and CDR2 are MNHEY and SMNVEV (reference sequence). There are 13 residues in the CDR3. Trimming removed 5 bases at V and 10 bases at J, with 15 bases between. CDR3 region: CASSIHREYPQHF. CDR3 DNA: TGTGCCAGCAGTATACACCGGGAATACCCCCAGCATTTT.

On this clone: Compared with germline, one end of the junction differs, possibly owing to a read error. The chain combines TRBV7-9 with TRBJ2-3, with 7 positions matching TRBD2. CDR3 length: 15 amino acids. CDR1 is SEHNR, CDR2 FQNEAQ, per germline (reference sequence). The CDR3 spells CSSSLGLGRADPQYF. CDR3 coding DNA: TGTTCCAGCAGCTTAGGTCTGGGGAGGGCCGACCCGCAGTATTTT.

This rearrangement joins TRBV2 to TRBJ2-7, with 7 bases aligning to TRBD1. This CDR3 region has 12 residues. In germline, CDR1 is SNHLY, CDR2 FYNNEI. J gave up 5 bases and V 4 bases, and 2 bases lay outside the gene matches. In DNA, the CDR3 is TGTGCCAGCAGTGGGGACAGAAACGAGCAGTACTTC. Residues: CASSGDRNEQYF.

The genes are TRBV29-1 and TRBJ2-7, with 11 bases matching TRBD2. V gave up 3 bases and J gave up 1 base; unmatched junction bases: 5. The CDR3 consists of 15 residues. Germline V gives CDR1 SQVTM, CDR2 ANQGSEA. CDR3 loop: CSVEGLADQSYEQYF. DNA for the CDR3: TGCAGCGTTGAGGGACTAGCGGACCAATCCTACGAGCAGTACTTC.

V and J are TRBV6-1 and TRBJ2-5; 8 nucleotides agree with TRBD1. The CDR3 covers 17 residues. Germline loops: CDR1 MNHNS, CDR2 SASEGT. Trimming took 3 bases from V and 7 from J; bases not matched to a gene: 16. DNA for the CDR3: TGTGCCAGCAGTGATGGGACAGGCAGGAGAGGGTTAGGGACCCAGTACTTC. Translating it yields CASSDGTGRRGLGTQYF.